The text below deals with one T cell receptor beta chain. The antigen is unknown. Primers included in the PCR were 60 Vbeta and 13 Jbeta primers. Generated by immunoSEQ multiplex PCR, the TCRdb table keeps only in-frame clones and is missing some. The table has 130,000 to 150,000 clones, about 82% seen once. This specimen comes from a study of cytomegalovirus exposure and HLA in healthy donors. General observations from the study: Immune exposure data for these donors was limited to CMV serostatus. For most TCR beta V segments, an earlier analysis put the productive rate at about 90% or about 30% of the time.

CDR3 length equals 14 residues. Sequencing input: PBMCs. The rearrangement links TRBV21-1 to TRBJ2-7; the listed D gene, TRBD2, was not tested against the DNA. TRBV21-1 is listed as a pseudogene. The TCR was taken from a man aged 25-45 years in good health and CMV-seronegative. The chain's CDR3 is CASPKGGAAYEQYF. The DNA for the CDR3 is TGTGCCAGCCCCAAGGGGGGGGCCGCCTACGAGCAGTACTTC.